These 13 T cell receptor beta chains came from one sample sequenced in a study of memory CD4+ T cells and cytomegalovirus serostatus. The protocol was immunoSEQ multiplex PCR, while the TCRdb copy is restricted to in-frame clones and leaves out a portion. In the table there are tens of thousands of clones, 78% of which are singletons. The sort gate was single viable CD3+CD4+CD8-CD45RO+ cells for memory CD4+ T cells. The sequencing sample was made of memory CD4+ T cells from blood. The origin of the receptors is an adult in good health and CMV-seronegative.

This rearrangement joins TRBV5-1 to TRBJ1-6, with 8 bases fitting TRBD1. The trim removed 5 bases at V and 7 bases at J, leaving 8 bases unmatched. Germline lookup yields CDR1 SGHRS and CDR2 YFSETQ. CDR3 length: 15 residues. The DNA of the CDR3 is TGCGCCAGCAGGCCCCTCGGGACAGGCAATTCACCCCTCCACTTT. It encodes CASRPLGTGNSPLHF.

The chain has TRBV7-8 and TRBJ1-1; weak D call: TRBD1 (5 bases). The CDR3 runs to 15 residues. Germline lookup yields CDR1 SGHVS and CDR2 FQNEAQ. Trimming pared 0 bases from V and 1 base from J, leaving 9 bases between. As DNA, the CDR3 is TGTGCCAGCAGCTTAGCGTACAGGTCGAACACTGAAGCTTTCTTT. It codes for CASSLAYRSNTEAFF.

The chain has TRBV4-3 and TRBJ1-6; D is undetermined. V lost 0 bases and J lost 5, with 8 bases in between. CDR1 is LGHNA, CDR2 YSLEER, per germline. This CDR3 is built from 15 residues. The CDR3 DNA follows: TGCGCCAGCAGCCAAGATCCCAGAAATAATTCACCCCTCCACTTT. Amino acid sequence: CASSQDPRNNSPLHF.

This rearrangement joins TRBV30 to TRBJ2-1, with D unclear. The germline V gene has CDR1 GTSNPN and CDR2 SVGIG (reference sequence). V was trimmed by 0 bases and J by 7 bases, leaving 4 bases between them. This CDR3 has 11 residues. DNA of the CDR3: TGTGCCTGGAGTGTTAGGAATGAGCAGTTCTTC. Translation: CAWSVRNEQFF.

This chain links TRBV19 with TRBJ2-3; 10 bases align to TRBD1. Germline V gene sequence: CDR1 LNHDA, CDR2 SQIVND (reference sequence). V lost 3 bases, J lost 8 bases, and 2 bases stayed unmatched. CDR3 length: 13 residues. DNA for the CDR3: TGTGCCAGTAGTATGGGGACAGGGGTTACGCAGTATTTT. This sequence encodes CASSMGTGVTQYF.

The chain recombines TRBV2 with TRBJ1-3; D remains unclear. The CDR3 has 13 residues. V was cut by 6 bases and J by 4 bases, with 10 bases left in between. In germline, CDR1 is SNHLY, CDR2 FYNNEI. CDR3 bases: TGTGCCAGCAGCTTGCCTGGAGGAAACACCATATATTTT. Its protein product is CASSLPGGNTIYF.

This chain connects TRBV28 to TRBJ1-1, with D hard to call. Germline CDR1 and CDR2: MDHEN and SYDVKM. The CDR3 loop spans 14 amino acids. Trimming cost V 6 bases and J 2 bases, with 13 bases left between them. The DNA of the CDR3 is TGTGCCAGCAGGCCCCCGGGCTCTAACACTGAAGCTTTCTTT. Protein product: CASRPPGSNTEAFF. Supplemented by reference TRBV28 and TRBJ1-1, the full variable domain reads DVKVTQSSRYLVKRTGEKVFLECVQDMDHENMFWYRQDPGLGLRLIYFSYDVKMKEKGDIPEGYSVSREKKERFSLILESASTNQTSMYLCASRPPGSNTEAFFGQGTRLTVV.

This chain links TRBV18 with TRBJ2-7, with TRBD2 matching over 13 bases. V shed 3 bases, J shed 0 bases, and the junction held 5 bases outside the gene matches. The CDR3 runs to 17 residues. Germline CDR1 KGHSH, CDR2 LQKENI. This CDR3 reads CASSPGLAGVSSYEQYF. DNA for the CDR3: TGTGCCAGCTCACCCGGACTAGCGGGGGTGAGCTCCTACGAGCAGTACTTC.

The J gene is TRBJ1-1, the V gene TRBV4-1, with D unclear. CDR1 is MGHRA, CDR2 YSYEKL, per germline. The CDR3 consists of 14 residues. Trimming left V 1 base short and J 4 bases short, with 10 bases between. The CDR3 sequence is CASSQVNKITEAFF. CDR3 nucleotide sequence: TGCGCCAGCAGCCAAGTTAACAAGATCACTGAAGCTTTCTTT.

This sequence joins TRBV30 and TRBJ1-3; D remains unclear. The ends were cut back, 0 bases at V and 2 bases at J, with 5 bases in the middle. Germline CDR1 is GTSNPN and CDR2 is SVGIG (reference sequence). The CDR3 has 13 residues. The CDR3 region has the DNA TGTGCCTGGAGTGTTCCCCCTGGAAACACCATATATTTT. This translates into CAWSVPPGNTIYF. Variable domain in full (rest from reference TRBV30 and TRBJ1-3): SQTIHQWPATLVQPVGSPLSLECTVEGTSNPNLYWYRQAAGRGLQLLFYSVGIGQISSEVPQNLSASRPQDRQFILSSKKLLLSDSGFYLCAWSVPPGNTIYFGEGSWLTVV.

The chain links TRBV7-6 to TRBJ2-5; the D gene is possibly TRBD1 (6 bases). CDR1 is SGHVS, CDR2 FNYEAQ, per germline. The CDR3 is 14 amino acids. Trimming stripped 1 base from V and 7 bases from J, with 13 bases between. The CDR3 bases are TGTGCCAGCAGCTTAGATCCGACAGGCGGGACCCAGTACTTC. This codes for CASSLDPTGGTQYF.

The chain carries TRBV6-6 and TRBJ1-4, with a possible D match to TRBD1 (5 bases). V shed 8 bases and J shed 7 bases, with 14 bases lying between them. This CDR3 has 13 residues. Germline lookup yields CDR1 MNHNY and CDR2 SVGAGI (reference sequence). The CDR3 reads CASQRIRGEKLFF. CDR3 nucleotide sequence: TGTGCCAGCCAAAGGATTAGGGGTGAAAAACTGTTTTTT.

The chain employs TRBV9 and TRBJ2-5; D may match TRBD1 or TRBD2 (5 bases each). CDR3 length: 14 amino acids. The germline V gene encodes CDR1 SGDLS and CDR2 YYNGEE. Trimming pared 1 base from V and 7 bases from J, leaving 14 bases between. The CDR3 bases are TGTGCCAGCAGCGTAACCGGGACGCTAGGGACCCAGTACTTC. It encodes CASSVTGTLGTQYF.